The 28 T cell receptor beta chains below come from one sample, sequenced in a study of metastatic and nonmetastatic thyroid tumors. Every patient underwent thyroid surgery untreated. TCRdb recomputed clones from the PCR reads via MiXCR. Of tens of thousands of clones listed, approximately 24% were seen once; the top ten hold about 6%. The sequencing input was tumor tissue. Every receptor here comes from a female donor with papillary thyroid cancer or a benign thyroid nodule (not recorded which). Some clones in this sample may be carry-over from other donors' samples.

This clone turned up a few times. The missing conserved phenylalanine or tryptophan at the end of this CDR3 makes a read error likely. The chain carries TRBV25-1 and TRBJ1-6, with unresolved D. The CDR3 is 16 residues long. CDR1 MGHDK and CDR2 SYGVNS come from the germline V gene. V shed 1 base and J shed 7 bases, with 14 bases lying between them. The CDR3 coding sequence is TGTGCCAGCAGTGAATTAGGGCTGAATGGCAATTCACCCCTCCACTCT. Amino acid sequence: CASSELGLNGNSPLHS.

V and J are TRBV12-3 or TRBV12-4 and TRBJ2-6; D possibly corresponds to TRBD2 (7 bases). The CDR3 spans 19 residues. V dropped 3 bases and J dropped 0 bases, with 18 bases sitting between them. The DNA of the CDR3 is TGTGCCAGCAGTTTCCTGGGGGCGGGAGACCACTCTGGGGCCAACGTCCTGACTTTC. It codes for CASSFLGAGDHSGANVLTF.

This rearrangement joins TRBV7-2 to TRBJ1-1; D is undetermined. Trimming left V 3 bases short and J 3 bases short, with 11 bases between. The CDR3 is made up of 14 amino acids. Germline V CDR1 and CDR2: SGHTA, FQGNSA. CDR3 residues: CASSFSSRDTEAFF. Written as DNA, the CDR3 is TGTGCCAGCAGCTTTAGTTCGAGGGACACTGAAGCTTTCTTT.

In this sample, this clone turned up many times. V is TRBV5-4 and J is TRBJ1-2, with a possible D match to TRBD1 (5 bases). The CDR3 loop spans 13 amino acids. From germline, CDR1 is SGHNT and CDR2 YYREEE (reference sequence). V was shortened by 0 bases and J by 2 bases, with 5 bases between the two germline ends. Here the CDR3 DNA reads TGTGCCAGCAGCTTGGCAGGGAACTATGGCTACACCTTC. This gives the protein CASSLAGNYGYTF.

This clone was recorded many times. The chain links TRBV19 to TRBJ2-2; 12 nucleotides line up with TRBD2. Losses at the gene ends were 5 bases for V and 4 bases for J; bases not matched to a gene: 14. The CDR3 is 19 amino acids. Germline loops: CDR1 LNHDA, CDR2 SQIVND (reference sequence). As DNA, the CDR3 is TGTGCCAGTAGTCGTTTACTAGCGGGAGGAAGATCTGTCACCGGGGAGCTGTTTTTT. This gives the protein CASSRLLAGGRSVTGELFF.

This clone is labeled as medium-sized. This same CDR3 is encoded by further DNA sequences in the sample. The chain recombines TRBV6-2 or TRBV6-3 with TRBJ2-7, with D perhaps TRBD1 (6 bases). CDR1 is MNHEY, CDR2 SVGEGT, per germline. V was cut by 6 bases and J by 4 bases, with 13 bases left in between. The CDR3 is 13 residues long. As DNA, the CDR3 is TGTGCCAGCAGATCGGGACACCGATACGAGCAGTACTTC. It yields the protein CASRSGHRYEQYF.

This clone counts as medium-sized. The chain uses TRBV7-9 and TRBJ1-2, with D perhaps TRBD1 (6 bases). V lost 5 bases to trimming and J lost 0 bases, with 13 bases between them. This CDR3 is 15 amino acids long. Germline CDR1 is SEHNR and CDR2 is FQNEAQ (reference sequence). The CDR3 DNA is TGTGCCAGCAGCCCCACAGGGAATGCTAACTATGGCTACACCTTC. Encoded protein: CASSPTGNANYGYTF.

The rearrangement joins TRBV11-2 to TRBJ1-1; a weak D match, TRBD1 (5 bases). The CDR3 has 14 residues. The V end was cut by 3 bases, the J end by 1 base, with 9 bases between. The germline V gene has CDR1 SGHAT and CDR2 FQNNGV. The CDR3 reads CASSFGGSNTEAFF. The CDR3 bases are TGTGCCAGCAGCTTCGGGGGGTCGAACACTGAAGCTTTCTTT. The full variable domain, its missing parts supplied by reference TRBV11-2 and TRBJ1-1, is EAGVAQSPRYKIIEKRQSVAFWCNPISGHATLYWYQQILGQGPKLLIQFQNNGVVDDSQLPKDRFSAERLKGVDSTLKIQPAKLEDSAVYLCASSFGGSNTEAFFGQGTRLTVV.

V and J are TRBV20-1 and TRBJ1-1, with TRBD1 matching 7 bases. This CDR3 is 13 amino acids long. J lost 6 bases, V lost 5 bases, and 9 bases had no gene match. Germline loops: CDR1 DFQATT, CDR2 SNEGSKA (reference sequence). CDR3 in amino acids: CSAYEEGAAEAFF. CDR3 nucleotides: TGCAGTGCTTACGAGGAGGGGGCCGCTGAAGCTTTCTTT.

There are a few counts of this clone. The chain uses TRBV25-1 and TRBJ1-6; 12 bases align to TRBD1. The germline CDR1 and CDR2 sequences are MGHDK and SYGVNS. V lost 7 bases and J lost 7; bases outside the gene matches: 2. The length of the CDR3 is 14 residues. The CDR3 region has the DNA TGTGCCAGCAAGGGGACAGGGGGCAATTCACCCCTCCACTTT. It encodes CASKGTGGNSPLHF.

This clone was observed at least ten times. This chain uses TRBV4-1 with TRBJ2-3; D could derive from TRBD1 or TRBD2 (5 bases each). The CDR3 extends over 18 amino acids. V was pared by 1 base and J by 1 base, with 18 bases between. Germline-derived CDR1 and CDR2 are MGHRA and YSYEKL. This CDR3 is CASSQGAPGQLGTDTQYF. The DNA for the CDR3 is TGCGCCAGCAGCCAAGGGGCCCCGGGGCAGCTGGGCACAGATACGCAGTATTTT.

J is TRBJ2-7 and V is TRBV20-1; a possible D gene is TRBD1 (5 bases). CDR1 is DFQATT, CDR2 SNEGSKA, per germline (reference sequence). V lost 0 bases and J lost 2, with 14 bases in between. The CDR3 consists of 15 residues. CDR3 loop: CSARDLIRGAYEQYF. In DNA, the CDR3 is TGCAGTGCTAGAGATTTGATAAGGGGTGCCTACGAGCAGTACTTC.

The V gene is TRBV11-1, the J gene TRBJ2-7; weak D call: TRBD1 (5 bases). The CDR3 length is 16 residues. Looked up from germline, CDR1 is SGHAT and CDR2 is FQDESV (reference sequence). V was trimmed by 5 bases and J by 0 bases, leaving 17 bases between them. The CDR3 sequence: CASSILDMGSSYEQYF. CDR3 coding DNA: TGTGCCAGCAGCATCCTGGACATGGGCAGCTCCTACGAGCAGTACTTC.

In its sample, this clone was seen a few times. The chain has TRBV6-1 and TRBJ2-6, with D possibly TRBD1 on 6 matching bases. The germline V and J ends were trimmed by 6 bases and 2 bases, with 14 bases remaining between them. Germline CDR1 and CDR2: MNHNS and SASEGT. CDR3 length: 16 residues. CDR3 residues: CASRRTGSTGANVLTF. In nucleotides, the CDR3 is TGTGCCAGCAGGCGTACAGGGAGTACTGGGGCCAACGTCCTGACTTTC.

This clone was seen at least ten times. The CDR3 nucleotides are TGTGCCAGCAGTTACTCCGGACCAGCGGGAGGTTTGAATGAGCAGTTCTTC. Its protein is CASSYSGPAGGLNEQFF. The chain is built from TRBV6-2 or TRBV6-3 and TRBJ2-1; TRBD2 matches 9 bases. The CDR3 spans 17 residues. The germline V gene has CDR1 MNHEY and CDR2 SVGEGT. V shed 0 bases, J shed 7 bases, and the junction held 10 bases outside the gene matches.

The chain employs TRBV6-1 and TRBJ2-7, with D unresolved. CDR1 and CDR2 (germline): MNHNS, SASEGT. The CDR3 sequence is 12 residues long. The germline V and J ends were trimmed by 2 bases and 6 bases, with 8 bases remaining between them. The chain's CDR3 is CASSEMWSEQYF. In nucleotides, the CDR3 is TGTGCCAGCAGTGAAATGTGGTCCGAGCAGTACTTC.

This clone appeared many times. This specimen includes other DNA sequences encoding the same CDR3. This sequence joins TRBV12-5 and TRBJ2-5; D gene uncertain. Germline CDR1 reads LGHNT; CDR2 reads FRNRAP. The CDR3 extends over 12 amino acids. Trimming pared 3 bases from V and 0 bases from J, leaving 2 bases between. CDR3 sequence: CASGLHQETQYF. In DNA, the CDR3 is TGTGCTAGTGGTTTACACCAAGAGACCCAGTACTTC.

This clone was detected only once. The chain carries TRBV2 and TRBJ2-5; the match to TRBD2 covers 9 bases. The CDR3 spans 16 residues. Germline loops: CDR1 SNHLY, CDR2 FYNNEI. The trim removed 4 bases at V and 5 bases at J, leaving 11 bases unmatched. CDR3 DNA sequence: TGTGCCAGCAGTGGGTCTAGCGGGACTTTTATTGAGACCCAGTACTTC. Protein: CASSGSSGTFIETQYF.

V and J are TRBV27 and TRBJ2-2, with 9 bases fitting TRBD1. Per the germline V gene, CDR1 is MNHEY and CDR2 is SMNVEV (reference sequence). Trimming took 3 bases from V and 2 from J; bases not matched to a gene: 16. This CDR3 is built from 20 residues. CDR3 nucleotides: TGTGCCAGCAGTTTTTCCCATCGACGACAGGGGGAAAGAAACACCGGGGAGCTGTTTTTT. As protein: CASSFSHRRQGERNTGELFF.

The chain is built from TRBV15 and TRBJ1-3, with no clear D. The CDR3 covers 17 residues. Germline V CDR1 and CDR2: LNHNV, YYDKDF (reference sequence). The ends were cut back, 0 bases at V and 0 bases at J, with 12 bases in the middle. In DNA form, the CDR3 reads TGTGCCACCAGCAGAGAATGGCAGTTGAGCTCTGGAAACACCATATATTTT. It yields the protein CATSREWQLSSGNTIYF. Drawing the rest from reference TRBV15 and TRBJ1-3, the complete variable domain is DAMVIQNPRYQVTQFGKPVTLSCSQTLNHNVMYWYQQKSSQAPKLLFHYYDKDFNNEADTPDNFQSRRPNTSFCFLDIRSPGLGDTAMYLCATSREWQLSSGNTIYFGEGSWLTVV.

The chain is built from TRBV24-1 and TRBJ1-5; D unclear. Germline values: CDR1 KGHDR, CDR2 SFDVKD. This CDR3 contains 17 residues. V lost 3 bases and J lost 5, with 19 bases in between. CDR3 in amino acids: CATSDRKVKVMHQPQHF. CDR3 nucleotides: TGTGCCACCAGTGATCGCAAGGTGAAGGTTATGCATCAGCCCCAGCATTTT.

The chain carries TRBV19 and TRBJ2-1; D not resolved. From germline, CDR1 is LNHDA and CDR2 SQIVND (reference sequence). V lost 9 bases to trimming and J lost 0 bases, with 24 bases between them. This CDR3 has 18 amino acids. The CDR3 DNA follows: TGTGCCAGCAGACCCCGTTTAAGGGCTTCAAGCTCCTACAATGAGCAGTTCTTC. Residues: CASRPRLRASSSYNEQFF.

This chain links TRBV6-1 with TRBJ1-2; D is undetermined. Germline lookup yields CDR1 MNHNS and CDR2 SASEGT. V lost 8 bases to trimming and J lost 9 bases, with 22 bases between them. This CDR3 has 14 amino acids. The CDR3 here is CASLYYYSKYCYTF. In DNA form, the CDR3 reads TGTGCCAGCCTGTATTACTACTCGAAGTATTGCTACACCTTC.

The chain combines TRBV7-6 with TRBJ1-6, with D perhaps matching TRBD1 (6 bases). The V end lost 0 bases, the J end lost 11 bases, and 20 bases lay between the germline ends. The CDR3 consists of 17 residues. The germline V gene encodes CDR1 SGHVS and CDR2 FNYEAQ. CDR3 coding DNA: TGTGCCAGCAGCTTAGCGCAAAGGGGGGGACGCCACGCACCCCTCCACTTT. Its protein product is CASSLAQRGGRHAPLHF.

In this sample, this clone turned up many times. The junction differs from germline at one of its ends, possibly a read error. The chain couples TRBV18 to TRBJ2-7; 9 nucleotides align to TRBD2. Germline CDR1 KGHSH, CDR2 LQKENI. The CDR3 has 13 residues. In nucleotides, the CDR3 is TGTGCCAGCTCCCCACGCGGGAGGGACGAGCAGTACTTC. It yields the protein CASSPRGRDEQYF.

This clone occurred many times. The chain carries TRBV7-2 and TRBJ1-1, with TRBD1 identical over 8 bases. The CDR3 has 13 residues. The J segment lost 4 bases and the V segment lost 8 bases, leaving 6 bases of the junction unmatched. Germline V lookup: CDR1 SGHTA, CDR2 FQGNSA. The chain's CDR3 is CASHGQGGTEAFF. The CDR3 nucleotides read TGTGCCAGCCATGGACAGGGAGGCACTGAAGCTTTCTTT.

The gene calls are TRBV10-2 and TRBJ2-1, with 8 bases that match TRBD2. V was pared by 5 bases and J by 5 bases, with 14 bases of the junction left unmatched. The CDR3 totals 17 residues. Germline CDR1 is WSHSY and CDR2 is SAAADI. CDR3 residues: CASSCHIGRASDNEQFF. The DNA for the CDR3 is TGCGCCAGCAGTTGCCATATCGGGAGGGCCAGCGACAATGAGCAGTTCTTC.

This clone was seen at least ten times. This sequence joins TRBV9 and TRBJ2-1; 8 nucleotides match TRBD2. The CDR3 has 17 residues. The junction had 13 bases not matched to a gene; V was cut back by 0 bases and J by 8 bases. Germline V gene lookup returns CDR1 SGDLS and CDR2 YYNGEE. The CDR3 DNA reads as TGTGCCAGCAGCGTAGCTACGGGAGGGCCAGAGGACGATGAGCAGTTCTTC. Translating gives CASSVATGGPEDDEQFF.